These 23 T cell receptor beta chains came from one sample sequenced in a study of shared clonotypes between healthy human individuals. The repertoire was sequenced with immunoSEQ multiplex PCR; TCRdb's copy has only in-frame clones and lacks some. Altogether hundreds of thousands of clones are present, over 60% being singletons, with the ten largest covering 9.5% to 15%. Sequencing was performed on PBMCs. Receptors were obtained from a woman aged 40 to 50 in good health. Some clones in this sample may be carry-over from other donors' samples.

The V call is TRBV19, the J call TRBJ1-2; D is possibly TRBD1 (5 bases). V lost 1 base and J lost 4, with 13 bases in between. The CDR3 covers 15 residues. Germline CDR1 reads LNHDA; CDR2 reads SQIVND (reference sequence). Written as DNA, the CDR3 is TGTGCCAGTAGTATAGGAGGCCAGGGAGTCTATGGCTACACCTTC. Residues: CASSIGGQGVYGYTF.

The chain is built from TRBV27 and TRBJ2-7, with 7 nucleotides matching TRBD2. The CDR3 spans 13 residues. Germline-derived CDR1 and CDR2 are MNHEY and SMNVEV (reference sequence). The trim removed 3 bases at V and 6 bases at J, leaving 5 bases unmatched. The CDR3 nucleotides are TGTGCCAGCAGTTTCCGGGGAGGGAGCGAGCAGTACTTC. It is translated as CASSFRGGSEQYF.

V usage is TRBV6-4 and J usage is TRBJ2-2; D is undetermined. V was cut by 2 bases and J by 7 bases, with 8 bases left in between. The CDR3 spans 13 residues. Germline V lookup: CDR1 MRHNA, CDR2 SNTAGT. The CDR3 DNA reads TGTGCCAGCAGTGACGGCGGAGTCGGGGAGCTGTTTTTT. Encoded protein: CASSDGGVGELFF.

In DNA form, the CDR3 reads TGTGCCAGCAGCTTACAGGGGTTGGGTTATTCACCCCTCCACTTT. The encoded protein is CASSLQGLGYSPLHF. V usage is TRBV7-2 and J usage is TRBJ1-6, with TRBD1 as a possible D gene (6 bases). The CDR3 runs 15 residues. CDR1 and CDR2 from the germline V gene are SGHTA and FQGNSA. Trimming removed 2 bases from V and 8 bases from J, with 13 bases in between.

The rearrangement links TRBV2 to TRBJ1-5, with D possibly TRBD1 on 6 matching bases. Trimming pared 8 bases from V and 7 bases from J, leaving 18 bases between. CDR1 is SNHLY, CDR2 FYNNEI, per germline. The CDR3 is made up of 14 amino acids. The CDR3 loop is CASGREQGFQPQHF. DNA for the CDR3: TGTGCCAGCGGACGGGAACAGGGTTTCCAGCCCCAGCATTTT.

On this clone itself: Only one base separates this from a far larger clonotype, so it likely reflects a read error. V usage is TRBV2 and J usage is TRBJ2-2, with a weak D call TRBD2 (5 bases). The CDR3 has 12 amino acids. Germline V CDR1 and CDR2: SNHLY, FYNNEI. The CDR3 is CASRPYTGKLFF. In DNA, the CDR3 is TGTGCCAGCAGGCCCTACACCGGGAAGCTGTTTTTT.

The CDR3 DNA reads TGTGCCAGTAGTATCCCCCGTGAGAGAGATACGCAGTATTTT. Amino acid sequence: CASSIPRERDTQYF. The gene calls are TRBV19 and TRBJ2-3; D unresolved. This CDR3 has 14 amino acids. V shed 3 bases and J shed 5 bases, with 12 bases lying between them. CDR1 and CDR2 from the germline V gene are LNHDA and SQIVND (reference sequence). Full variable domain (rest looked up from reference TRBV19 and TRBJ2-3): DGGITQSPKYLFRKEGQNVTLSCEQNLNHDAMYWYRQDPGQGLRLIYYSQIVNDFQKGDIAEGYSVSREKKESFPLTVTSAQKNPTAFYLCASSIPRERDTQYFGPGTRLTVL.

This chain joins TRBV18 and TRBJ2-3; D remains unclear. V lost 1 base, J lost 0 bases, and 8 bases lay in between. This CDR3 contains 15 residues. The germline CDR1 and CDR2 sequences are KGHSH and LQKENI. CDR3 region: CASSPQSLSTDTQYF. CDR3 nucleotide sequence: TGTGCCAGCTCACCACAGAGCCTGAGCACAGATACGCAGTATTTT.

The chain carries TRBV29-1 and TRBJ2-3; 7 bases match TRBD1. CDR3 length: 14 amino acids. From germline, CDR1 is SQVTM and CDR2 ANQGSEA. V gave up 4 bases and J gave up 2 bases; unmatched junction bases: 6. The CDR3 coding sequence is TGCAGCGTTGTTGTGGACAGGTCCACAGATACGCAGTATTTT. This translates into CSVVVDRSTDTQYF.

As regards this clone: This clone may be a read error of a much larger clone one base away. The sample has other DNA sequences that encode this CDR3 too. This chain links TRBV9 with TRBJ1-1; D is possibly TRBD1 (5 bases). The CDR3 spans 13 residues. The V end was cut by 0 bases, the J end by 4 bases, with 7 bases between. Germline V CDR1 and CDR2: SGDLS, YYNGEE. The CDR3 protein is CASSVGGSTEAFF. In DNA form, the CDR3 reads TGTGCCAGCAGCGTAGGGGGGAGCACTGAAGCTTTCTTT.

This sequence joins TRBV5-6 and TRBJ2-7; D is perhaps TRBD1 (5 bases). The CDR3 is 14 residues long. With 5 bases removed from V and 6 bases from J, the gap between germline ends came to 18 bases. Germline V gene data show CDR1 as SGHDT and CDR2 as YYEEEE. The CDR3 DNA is TGTGCCAGCAGTGACAAGGGGTCCCCCTCCGAGCAGTACTTC. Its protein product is CASSDKGSPSEQYF.

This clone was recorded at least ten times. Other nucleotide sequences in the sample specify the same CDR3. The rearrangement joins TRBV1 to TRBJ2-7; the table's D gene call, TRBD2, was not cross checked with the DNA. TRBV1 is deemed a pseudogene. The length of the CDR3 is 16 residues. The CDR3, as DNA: TGCACCAGCAGCCTGGGGGGGCTGAGGGGTATGATAGGGCAGTACTTC. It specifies CTSSLGGLRGMIGQYF.

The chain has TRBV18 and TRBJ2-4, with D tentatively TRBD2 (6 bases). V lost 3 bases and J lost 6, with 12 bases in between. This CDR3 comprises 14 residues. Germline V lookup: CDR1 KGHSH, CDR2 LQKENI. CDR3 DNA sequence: TGTGCCAGCTCACCCCCGAATAGCGGAAACATTCAGTACTTC. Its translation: CASSPPNSGNIQYF.

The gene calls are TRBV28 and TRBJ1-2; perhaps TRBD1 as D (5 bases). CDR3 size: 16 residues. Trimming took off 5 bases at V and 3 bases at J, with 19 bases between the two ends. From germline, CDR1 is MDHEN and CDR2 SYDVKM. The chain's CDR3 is CASSLPGTGTYYGYTF. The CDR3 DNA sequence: TGTGCCAGCAGTCTTCCGGGGACTGGCACCTACTATGGCTACACCTTC.

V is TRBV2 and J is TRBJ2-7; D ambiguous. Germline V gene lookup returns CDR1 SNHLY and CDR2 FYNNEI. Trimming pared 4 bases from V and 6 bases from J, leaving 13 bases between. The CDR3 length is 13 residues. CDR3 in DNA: TGTGCCAGCAGTGTAGACTCCAGAACCGAGCAGTACTTC. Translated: CASSVDSRTEQYF.

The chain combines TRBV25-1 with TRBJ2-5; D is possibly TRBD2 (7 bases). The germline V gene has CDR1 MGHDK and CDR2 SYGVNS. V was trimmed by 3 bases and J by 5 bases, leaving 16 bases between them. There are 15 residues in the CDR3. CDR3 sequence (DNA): TGTGCCAGCAGTGACAGACTTGGGGGGGCGGAGACCCAGTACTTC. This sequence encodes CASSDRLGGAETQYF.

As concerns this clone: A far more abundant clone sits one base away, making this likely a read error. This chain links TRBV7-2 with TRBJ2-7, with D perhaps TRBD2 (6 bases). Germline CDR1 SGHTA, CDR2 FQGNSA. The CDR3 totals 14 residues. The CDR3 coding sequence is TGTGCCAGCAGCTCCGGACTAATCCCCTACGAGCAGTGCTTC. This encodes CASSSGLIPYEQCF.

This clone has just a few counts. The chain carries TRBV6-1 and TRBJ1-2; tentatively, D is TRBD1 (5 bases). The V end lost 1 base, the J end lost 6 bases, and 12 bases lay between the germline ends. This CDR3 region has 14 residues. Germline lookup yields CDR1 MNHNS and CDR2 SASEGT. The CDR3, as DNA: TGTGCCAGCAGTGAAGAGCGGGGGTTCAATGGCTACACCTTC. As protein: CASSEERGFNGYTF.

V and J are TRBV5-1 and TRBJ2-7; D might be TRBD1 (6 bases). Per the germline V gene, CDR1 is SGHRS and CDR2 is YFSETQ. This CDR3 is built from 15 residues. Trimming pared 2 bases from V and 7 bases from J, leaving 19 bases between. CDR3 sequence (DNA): TGCGCCAGCAGCTTCCAGACAGGAAAGGAGCAAGAGCAGTACTTC. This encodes CASSFQTGKEQEQYF.

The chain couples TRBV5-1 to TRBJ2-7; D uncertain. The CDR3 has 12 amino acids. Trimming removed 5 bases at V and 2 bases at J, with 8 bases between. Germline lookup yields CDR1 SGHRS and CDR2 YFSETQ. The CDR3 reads CASREGPYEQYF. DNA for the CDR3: TGCGCCAGCAGAGAAGGACCCTACGAGCAGTACTTC.

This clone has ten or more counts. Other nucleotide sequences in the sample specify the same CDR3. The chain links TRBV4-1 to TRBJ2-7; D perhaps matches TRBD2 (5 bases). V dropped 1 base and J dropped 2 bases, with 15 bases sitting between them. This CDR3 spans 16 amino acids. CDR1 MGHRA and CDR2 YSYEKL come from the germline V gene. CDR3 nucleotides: TGCGCCAGCAGCCAAGGTCGGGGAATCGGGCCCTACGAGCAGTACTTC. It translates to CASSQGRGIGPYEQYF.

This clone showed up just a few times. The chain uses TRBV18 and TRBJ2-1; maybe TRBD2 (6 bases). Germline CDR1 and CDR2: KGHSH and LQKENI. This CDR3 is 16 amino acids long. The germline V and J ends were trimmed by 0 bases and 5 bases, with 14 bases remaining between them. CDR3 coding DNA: TGTGCCAGCTCACCACCGTCCGGGAGACCCAACAATGAGCAGTTCTTC. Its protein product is CASSPPSGRPNNEQFF.

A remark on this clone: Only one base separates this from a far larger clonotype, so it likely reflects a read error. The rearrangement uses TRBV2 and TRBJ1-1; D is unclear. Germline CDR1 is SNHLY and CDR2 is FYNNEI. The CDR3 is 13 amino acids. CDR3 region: CASGERENTEAFF. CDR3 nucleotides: TGTGCCAGCGGTGAAAGGGAGAACACTGAAGCTTTCTTT.